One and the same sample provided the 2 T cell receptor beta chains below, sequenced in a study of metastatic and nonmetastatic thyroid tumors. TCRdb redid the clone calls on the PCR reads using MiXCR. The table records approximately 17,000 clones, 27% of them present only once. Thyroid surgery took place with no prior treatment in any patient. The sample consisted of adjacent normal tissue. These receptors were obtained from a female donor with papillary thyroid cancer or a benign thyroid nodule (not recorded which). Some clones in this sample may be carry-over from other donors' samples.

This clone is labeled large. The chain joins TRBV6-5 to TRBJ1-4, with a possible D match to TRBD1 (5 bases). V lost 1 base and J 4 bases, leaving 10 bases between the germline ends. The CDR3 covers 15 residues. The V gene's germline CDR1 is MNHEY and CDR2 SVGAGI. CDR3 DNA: TGTGCCAGCAGTTACTGGGGGTCGGGTAATGAAAAACTGTTTTTT. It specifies CASSYWGSGNEKLFF.

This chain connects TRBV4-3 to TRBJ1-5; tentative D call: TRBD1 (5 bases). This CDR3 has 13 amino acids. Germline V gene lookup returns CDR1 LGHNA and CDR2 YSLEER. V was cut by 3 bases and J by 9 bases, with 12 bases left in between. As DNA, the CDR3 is TGCGCCAGCAGCCAGGTTGACGGGGGGCCCCAGCATTTT. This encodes CASSQVDGGPQHF.